This T cell receptor (beta chain) emerged from a study of Ad26.COV2.S vaccination and SARS-CoV-2 variants. V lost 5 bases and J lost 4; bases outside the gene matches: 4. This CDR3 is built from 14 residues. In germline, CDR1 is MNHNY, CDR2 SVGAGI (reference sequence). Treatment here: some 20 received Ad26.COV2.S at low or high dose, single or two shots; about 5 received placebo; per-sample allocation not given. Material that was analyzed had been drawn on day 63 after the first vaccine or placebo injection. The data were produced by immunoSEQ multiplex PCR, yet TCRdb's version contains in-frame clones alone and is incomplete. The sample lists 400,000 to 450,000 clones, 90% occurring once.

This chain connects TRBV6-6 to TRBJ2-5; TRBD2 matches 10 bases. The TCR sequence derives from a person aged 18 to 59 who received the Ad26.COV2.S COVID-19 vaccine or a placebo. The sample in question was peripheral blood, obtained in a trial of Ad26.COV2.S vaccine versus placebo. The DNA for the CDR3 is TGTGCCAGCAGTGCTTGGACTAGCGGAGAGACCCAGTACTTC. This codes for CASSAWTSGETQYF.